These T cell receptor beta chains were read from a single sample in a study of blood T cell repertoires in COVID-19. Sequencing used immunoSEQ multiplex PCR; TCRdb keeps in-frame clones, though not all of them. Among about 370,000 clones, 80% to 90% were seen once, and the ten largest hold over 0.95%. Sequencing was carried out using PBMCs or T cells enriched from blood (not recorded which). The receptors derive from a man younger than 35 who had recovered from COVID-19. Each CDR3 is given with its conserved first and last residue. The D gene is left open where the match is weak. For some rows the clone size is stated as once, few or many, or as a class when expanded; others skip it.

V: TRBV27
J: TRBJ1-2
D: TRBD1
size: NA
DNA: TGTGCCAGCAGTGGACAGGGGCGCTATGGCTACACCTTC
CDR3: CASSGQGRYGYTF

V: TRBV6-5
J: TRBJ2-5
D: NA
size: NA
DNA: TGTGCCAGCAGTTACTGGCAGCAAGAGACCCAGTACTTC
CDR3: CASSYWQQETQYF

V: TRBV19
J: TRBJ2-1
D: NA
size: NA
DNA: TGTGCCAGTAGTGCTCTCAGGGCTAGTTACAATGAGCAGTTCTTC
CDR3: CASSALRASYNEQFF

V: TRBV6-5
J: TRBJ1-2
D: TRBD1
size: NA
DNA: TGTGCCAGCACCCGGGACAGGGGGGCATGGGATGGCTACACCTTC
CDR3: CASTRDRGAWDGYTF

V: TRBV7-2
J: TRBJ2-3
D: TRBD2
size: NA
DNA: TGTGCCAGCAGCTTATTAGCGGGAGGGACTGGTAGCACAGATACGCAGTATTTT
CDR3: CASSLLAGGTGSTDTQYF

V: TRBV13
J: TRBJ2-7
D: NA
size: NA
DNA: TGTGCCAGCAGCTTAGGCAGGGGCTCCTACGAGCAGTACTTC
CDR3: CASSLGRGSYEQYF

V: TRBV4-1
J: TRBJ1-1
D: NA
size: NA
DNA: TGCGCCAGCAGCCCGGGGGGCGGGATGAACACTGAAGCTTTCTTT
CDR3: CASSPGGGMNTEAFF

V: TRBV19
J: TRBJ1-2
D: NA
size: once
DNA: TGTGCCAGTAGTCTCAATCACCGGCGGGGCCTATATGGCTACACCTTC
CDR3: CASSLNHRRGLYGYTF

V: TRBV7-7
J: TRBJ2-1
D: TRBD2
size: NA
DNA: TGTGCCAGCAGCCCATACCTCGGAGCGGGGGGGCCTGATGAGCAGTTCTTC
CDR3: CASSPYLGAGGPDEQFF

V: TRBV12-5
J: TRBJ1-5
D: TRBD1
size: few
DNA: TGTGCTAGTGGTCCCGGGACAGGGATTCAGCCCCAGCATTTT
CDR3: CASGPGTGIQPQHF

V: TRBV29-1
J: TRBJ2-7
D: TRBD1
size: NA
DNA: TGCAGCGTCGGACGGGACAGGGGGTCCTACGAGCAGTACTTC
CDR3: CSVGRDRGSYEQYF

V: TRBV11-2
J: TRBJ1-2
D: NA
size: few
DNA: TGTGCCAGCAGCTTATCGAACTATGGCTACACCTTC
CDR3: CASSLSNYGYTF

V: TRBV5-5
J: TRBJ2-1
D: NA
size: NA
DNA: TGTGCCAGCAGCCGGACCCGGTGGGGGGAGTCCCATGAGCAGTTCTTC
CDR3: CASSRTRWGESHEQFF

V: TRBV7-8
J: TRBJ1-4
D: TRBD1
size: NA
DNA: TGTGCCAGCAGCTTGATTCAGGGGGCAACTAATGAAAAACTGTTTTTT
CDR3: CASSLIQGATNEKLFF

V: TRBV7-6
J: TRBJ2-5
D: NA
size: NA
DNA: TGTGCCAGCAGCTTACGGCAGACAAGCCAAGAGACCCAGTACTTC
CDR3: CASSLRQTSQETQYF

V: TRBV2
J: TRBJ2-7
D: TRBD2
size: NA
DNA: TGTGCCAGCATGATCCTTCGGACTAGCAGTTTCGAGCAGTACTTC
CDR3: CASMILRTSSFEQYF

V: TRBV12-3/TRBV12-4
J: TRBJ1-1
D: NA
size: NA
DNA: TGTGCCAGCAGTTCGGGGGACACTGAAGCTTTCTTT
CDR3: CASSSGDTEAFF

V: TRBV9
J: TRBJ2-7
D: TRBD2
size: once
DNA: TGTGCCAGCAGCCCCCGTGTTACTAGCGGGTCCACCTACGAGCAGTACTTC
CDR3: CASSPRVTSGSTYEQYF

V: TRBV14
J: TRBJ2-4
D: TRBD2
size: many
DNA: TGTGCCAGCAGCCTGGCTAGCGGGGGAGCCAAAAACATTCAGTACTTC
CDR3: CASSLASGGAKNIQYF

V: TRBV4-1
J: TRBJ1-2
D: NA
size: NA
DNA: TGCGCCAGCAGCCAAGGAAAAGGCAGGGGTGACTATGGCTACACCTTC
CDR3: CASSQGKGRGDYGYTF

V: TRBV19
J: TRBJ1-2
D: TRBD1
size: NA
DNA: TGTGCCAGTAGTATAGATCACAGGGGCATCGGCTACACCTTC
CDR3: CASSIDHRGIGYTF

V: TRBV5-5
J: TRBJ1-1
D: NA
size: NA
DNA: TGTGCCAGCAGCTTCAGGGTGGGCACTGAAGCTTTCTTT
CDR3: CASSFRVGTEAFF

V: TRBV2
J: TRBJ1-1
D: TRBD1
size: NA
DNA: TGTGCCATCCCGACGGGACAGGGAGACACTGAAGCTTTCTTT
CDR3: CAIPTGQGDTEAFF

V: TRBV5-1
J: TRBJ2-7
D: TRBD1
size: NA
DNA: TGCGCCAGCAGCTTGGTGATGGCAGGGGGCTCCTACGAGCAGTACTTC
CDR3: CASSLVMAGGSYEQYF

V: TRBV5-1
J: TRBJ1-2
D: NA
size: NA
DNA: TGCGCCAGCAGCTTGTCCTCAGGGTCTTCCCGCTATGGCTACACCTTC
CDR3: CASSLSSGSSRYGYTF

V: TRBV5-5
J: TRBJ2-7
D: NA
size: few
DNA: TGTGCCAGCAGCTTTGACCCAAGGAGGGGCTCCTACGAGCAGTACTTC
CDR3: CASSFDPRRGSYEQYF

V: TRBV19
J: TRBJ1-2
D: TRBD1
size: once
DNA: TGTGCCAGTAGTGCCTCGCCCAGGGGGCGAAGCTATGGCTACACCTTC
CDR3: CASSASPRGRSYGYTF

V: TRBV30
J: TRBJ1-6
D: NA
size: NA
DNA: TGTGCCTGGATAACGAACAGGGTCGCGGTCTCACCCCTCCACTTT
CDR3: CAWITNRVAVSPLHF

V: TRBV7-3
J: TRBJ1-3
D: NA
size: once
DNA: TGTGCCAGCAGCTTAACCCCCTTGAGGGAACAAGTCACCTCGCCCGAGCATGGAAACACCATATATTTT
CDR3: CASSLTPLREQVTSPEHGNTIYF

V: TRBV7-9
J: TRBJ1-1
D: NA
size: NA
DNA: TGTGCCAGCAGCTATACAGCGAACACTGAAGCTTTCTTT
CDR3: CASSYTANTEAFF

V: TRBV5-1
J: TRBJ2-7
D: TRBD2
size: NA
DNA: TGCGCCAGCAGCATTGCAGGGAGGGCTAGCTACGAGCAGTACTTC
CDR3: CASSIAGRASYEQYF

V: TRBV15
J: TRBJ2-7
D: NA
size: once
DNA: TGTGCCACCAGCAGAGCGGGAACCTACGAGCAGTACTTC
CDR3: CATSRAGTYEQYF

V: TRBV19
J: TRBJ2-7
D: NA
size: NA
DNA: TGTGCCAGTAGTAGGGCCCCTCTCCCCGCTATCGAGCAGTACTTC
CDR3: CASSRAPLPAIEQYF

V: TRBV5-1
J: TRBJ2-7
D: NA
size: few
DNA: TGCGCCAGCAGGAGGGATCAGGACGAGCAGTACTTC
CDR3: CASRRDQDEQYF

V: TRBV5-1
J: TRBJ2-1
D: TRBD1
size: NA
DNA: TGCGCCAGCATCCTGGGGACAGACTACAATGAGCAGTTCTTC
CDR3: CASILGTDYNEQFF

V: TRBV28
J: TRBJ2-4
D: NA
size: NA
DNA: TGTGCCAGCAGTTTAGAGGGATTACTAGCCAAAAACATTCAGTACTTC
CDR3: CASSLEGLLAKNIQYF

V: TRBV6-6
J: TRBJ1-1
D: NA
size: NA
DNA: TGTGCCAGCAGTTACTCTTTGACGGGGGAAGCTTTCTTT
CDR3: CASSYSLTGEAFF

V: TRBV27
J: TRBJ2-3
D: NA
size: NA
DNA: TGTGCCAGCACAGCCCTTCAGGCGTCGGGCACAGATACGCAGTATTTT
CDR3: CASTALQASGTDTQYF

V: TRBV12-3/TRBV12-4
J: TRBJ1-1
D: NA
size: NA
DNA: TGTGCCAGCAGTTCTTTAGGGGTTGAAGCTTTCTTT
CDR3: CASSSLGVEAFF

V: TRBV16
J: TRBJ1-1
D: NA
size: NA
DNA: TGTGCCAGCAGCCAATTATACGGGAAAACTGAAGCTTTCTTT
CDR3: CASSQLYGKTEAFF

V: TRBV28
J: TRBJ2-1
D: TRBD1
size: NA
DNA: TGTGCCAGCAGTTCCCGGGACAGGGTACGTTTTAGGAGCTCCTACAATGAGCAGTTCTTC
CDR3: CASSSRDRVRFRSSYNEQFF

V: TRBV7-2
J: TRBJ2-7
D: TRBD1
size: NA
DNA: TGTGCCAGCAGCTTATACAGGGGCGGCTACGAGCAGTACTTC
CDR3: CASSLYRGGYEQYF

V: TRBV27
J: TRBJ2-3
D: NA
size: NA
DNA: TGTGCCAGCAGTTTAGGCGGACTACTTACGCAGTATTTT
CDR3: CASSLGGLLTQYF

V: TRBV9
J: TRBJ2-1
D: TRBD2
size: once
DNA: TGTGCCAGCAGCGCCCCTAGCGGGGTCGAGCAGTTCTTC
CDR3: CASSAPSGVEQFF

V: TRBV12-5
J: TRBJ2-1
D: TRBD1
size: once
DNA: TGTGCTAGTGGACTCGGGACAGGGAGCCTCAATGAGCAGTTCTTC
CDR3: CASGLGTGSLNEQFF

V: TRBV19
J: TRBJ2-2
D: NA
size: NA
DNA: TGTGCCAGTAGTGTGACAAGGGGGTCGGGCACCGGGGAGCTGTTTTTT
CDR3: CASSVTRGSGTGELFF

V: TRBV6-2/TRBV6-3
J: TRBJ2-1
D: TRBD2
size: NA
DNA: TGTGCCAGCAGTTATGGACTAGCGGGTTCCGATGAGCAGTTCTTC
CDR3: CASSYGLAGSDEQFF

V: TRBV30
J: TRBJ2-1
D: NA
size: NA
DNA: TGTGCCTGGACCCAGTTGGATGAGCAGTTCTTC
CDR3: CAWTQLDEQFF

V: TRBV12-5
J: TRBJ2-1
D: TRBD2
size: NA
DNA: TGTGCTAGTGGTTGGGGGAGCGGGATGAATGAGCAGTTCTTC
CDR3: CASGWGSGMNEQFF

V: TRBV7-3
J: TRBJ2-3
D: TRBD2
size: few
DNA: TGTGCCAGCAGCTTAGCTAGCGGGAATCCAGATACGCAGTATTTT
CDR3: CASSLASGNPDTQYF

V: TRBV19
J: TRBJ1-1
D: TRBD1
size: NA
DNA: TGTGCCAGTAGCGAATACAGGGGGCCCATGAACACTGAAGCTTTCTTT
CDR3: CASSEYRGPMNTEAFF

V: TRBV18
J: TRBJ1-3
D: TRBD1
size: once
DNA: TGTGCCAGCTCACGGGGGACAGGGAACTCTGGAAACACCATATATTTT
CDR3: CASSRGTGNSGNTIYF

V: TRBV5-1
J: TRBJ2-1
D: TRBD1
size: NA
DNA: TGCGCCAGCAGCACCCCCGGGGGGACAGGGGGCCTGAATGAGCAGTTCTTC
CDR3: CASSTPGGTGGLNEQFF

V: TRBV7-2
J: TRBJ2-1
D: TRBD2
size: NA
DNA: TGTGCCAGCAGCTTAGATCCGGGGGGTTGGAATGAGCAGTTCTTC
CDR3: CASSLDPGGWNEQFF

V: TRBV14
J: TRBJ2-7
D: NA
size: NA
DNA: TGTGCCAGCAGCCCTGTGGCAGGAGGGTCCTACGAGCAGTACTTC
CDR3: CASSPVAGGSYEQYF

V: TRBV2
J: TRBJ1-5
D: TRBD1
size: NA
DNA: TGTGCCAGCAGTGAAGCCGGACAGGGGGTAGGTCAGCCCCAGCATTTT
CDR3: CASSEAGQGVGQPQHF

V: TRBV7-2
J: TRBJ1-1
D: NA
size: NA
DNA: TGTGCCAGCAGCCCATTTGGGGGTGCGGGAAGCACTGAAGCTTTCTTT
CDR3: CASSPFGGAGSTEAFF